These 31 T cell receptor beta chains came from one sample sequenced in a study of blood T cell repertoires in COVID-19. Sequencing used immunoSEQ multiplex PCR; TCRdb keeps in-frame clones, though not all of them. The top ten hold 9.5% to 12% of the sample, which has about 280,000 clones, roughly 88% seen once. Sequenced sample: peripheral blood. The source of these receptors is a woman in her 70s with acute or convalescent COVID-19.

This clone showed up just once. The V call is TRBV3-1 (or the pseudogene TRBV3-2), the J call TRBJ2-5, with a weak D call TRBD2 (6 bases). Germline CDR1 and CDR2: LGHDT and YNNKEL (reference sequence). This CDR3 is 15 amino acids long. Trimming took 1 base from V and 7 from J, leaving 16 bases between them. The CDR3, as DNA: TGTGCCAGCAGCCAAGCGGCGCGGGGCCTGGGGACCCAGTACTTC. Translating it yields CASSQAARGLGTQYF.

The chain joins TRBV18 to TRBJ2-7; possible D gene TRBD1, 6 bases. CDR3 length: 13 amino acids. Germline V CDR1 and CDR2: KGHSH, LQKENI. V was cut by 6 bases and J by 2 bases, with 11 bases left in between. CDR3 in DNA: TGTGCCAGCTCGGCAGGGGCCCCCTACGAGCAGTACTTC. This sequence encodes CASSAGAPYEQYF.

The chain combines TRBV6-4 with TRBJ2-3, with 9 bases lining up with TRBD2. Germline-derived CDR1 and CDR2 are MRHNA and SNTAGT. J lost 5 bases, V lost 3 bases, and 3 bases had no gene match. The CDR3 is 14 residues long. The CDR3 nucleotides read TGTGCCAGCAGTGAGGTTAGCGGGGGAGATACGCAGTATTTT. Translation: CASSEVSGGDTQYF.

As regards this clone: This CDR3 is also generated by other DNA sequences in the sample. The CDR3 reads CASSLAGRETQYF. The CDR3 DNA sequence: TGTGCCAGCAGCTTAGCGGGGAGGGAGACCCAGTACTTC. The chain employs TRBV7-9 and TRBJ2-5, with a weak D call TRBD2 (6 bases). This CDR3 region has 13 residues. The germline gives CDR1 SEHNR, CDR2 FQNEAQ (reference sequence). Trimming shortened V by 0 bases and J by 5 bases, and 7 bases separated the two germline ends.

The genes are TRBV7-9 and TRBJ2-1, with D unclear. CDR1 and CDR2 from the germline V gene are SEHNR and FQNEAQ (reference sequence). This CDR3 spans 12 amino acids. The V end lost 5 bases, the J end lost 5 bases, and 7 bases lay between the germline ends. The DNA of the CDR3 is TGTGCCAGCAGCCACAACGACAATGAGCAGTTCTTC. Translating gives CASSHNDNEQFF.

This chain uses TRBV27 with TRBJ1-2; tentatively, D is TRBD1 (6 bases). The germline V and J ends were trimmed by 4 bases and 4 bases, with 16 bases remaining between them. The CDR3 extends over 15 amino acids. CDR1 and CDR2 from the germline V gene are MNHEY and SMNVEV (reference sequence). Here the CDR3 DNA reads TGTGCCAGCAGTTCCGTACAGGGTGGGAGCTATGGCTACACCTTC. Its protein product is CASSSVQGGSYGYTF.

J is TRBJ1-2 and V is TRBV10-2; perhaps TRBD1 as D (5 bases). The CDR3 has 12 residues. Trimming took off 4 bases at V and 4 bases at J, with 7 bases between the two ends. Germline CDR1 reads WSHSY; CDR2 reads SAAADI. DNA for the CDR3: TGCGCCAGCAGTGGGGGCAGCTATGGCTACACCTTC. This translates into CASSGGSYGYTF.

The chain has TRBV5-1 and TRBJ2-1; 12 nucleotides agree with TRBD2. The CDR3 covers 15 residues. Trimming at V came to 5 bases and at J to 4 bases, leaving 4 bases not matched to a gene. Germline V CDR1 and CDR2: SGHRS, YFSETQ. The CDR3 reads CASRPTSGGYNEQFF. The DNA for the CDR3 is TGCGCCAGCAGACCAACTAGCGGGGGGTACAATGAGCAGTTCTTC.

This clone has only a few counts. The CDR3 spells CASRMGAGANNYGYTF. CDR3 DNA: TGTGCCAGTAGGATGGGGGCAGGGGCCAATAACTATGGCTACACCTTC. This chain joins TRBV19 and TRBJ1-2; weak D call: TRBD1 (6 bases). Trimming took off 6 bases at V and 1 base at J, with 18 bases between the two ends. This CDR3 comprises 16 residues. Germline V gene sequence: CDR1 LNHDA, CDR2 SQIVND (reference sequence).

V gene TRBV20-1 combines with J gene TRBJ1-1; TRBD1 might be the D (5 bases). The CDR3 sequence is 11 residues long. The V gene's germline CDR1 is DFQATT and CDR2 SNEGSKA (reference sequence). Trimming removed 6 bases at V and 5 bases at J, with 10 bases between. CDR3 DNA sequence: TGCAGTGCAAAAGGGGATACTGAAGCTTTCTTT. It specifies CSAKGDTEAFF.

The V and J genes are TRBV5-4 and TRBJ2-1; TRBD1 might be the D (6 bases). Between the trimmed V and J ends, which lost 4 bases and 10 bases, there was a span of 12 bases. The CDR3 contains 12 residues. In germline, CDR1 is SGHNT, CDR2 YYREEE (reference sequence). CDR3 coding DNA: TGTGCCAGCAGCGGTGCCAGGGGCGAGCAGTTCTTC. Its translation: CASSGARGEQFF.

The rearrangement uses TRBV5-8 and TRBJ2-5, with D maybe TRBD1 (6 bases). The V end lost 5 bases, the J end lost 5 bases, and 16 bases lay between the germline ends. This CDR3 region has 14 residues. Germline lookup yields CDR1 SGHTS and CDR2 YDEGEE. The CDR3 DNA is TGTGCCAGCAGTCATTACCAGGGGTGGGAGACCCAGTACTTC. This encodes CASSHYQGWETQYF.

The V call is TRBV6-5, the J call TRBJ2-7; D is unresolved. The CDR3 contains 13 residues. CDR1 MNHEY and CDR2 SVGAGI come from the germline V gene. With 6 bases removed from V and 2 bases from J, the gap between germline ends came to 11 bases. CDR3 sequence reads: CASRSIGPYEQYF. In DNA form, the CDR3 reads TGTGCCAGCAGATCCATTGGGCCCTACGAGCAGTACTTC.

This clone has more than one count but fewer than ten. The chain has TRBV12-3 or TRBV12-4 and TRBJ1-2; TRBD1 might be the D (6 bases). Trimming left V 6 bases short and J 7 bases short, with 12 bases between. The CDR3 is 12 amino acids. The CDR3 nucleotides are TGTGCCAGCAGCCGACGGACAGCTGGCTACACCTTC. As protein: CASSRRTAGYTF.

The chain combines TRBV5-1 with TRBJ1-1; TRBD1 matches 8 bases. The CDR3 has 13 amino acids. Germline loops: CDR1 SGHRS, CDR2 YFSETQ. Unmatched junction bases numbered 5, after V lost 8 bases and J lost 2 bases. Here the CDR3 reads CASSDRANTEAFF. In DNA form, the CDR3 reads TGCGCCAGTTCGGACAGGGCTAACACTGAAGCTTTCTTT. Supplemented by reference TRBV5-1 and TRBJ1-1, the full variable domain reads KAGVTQTPRYLIKTRGQQVTLSCSPISGHRSVSWYQQTPGQGLQFLFEYFSETQRNKGNFPGRFSGRQFSNSRSEMNVSTLELGDSALYLCASSDRANTEAFFGQGTRLTVV.

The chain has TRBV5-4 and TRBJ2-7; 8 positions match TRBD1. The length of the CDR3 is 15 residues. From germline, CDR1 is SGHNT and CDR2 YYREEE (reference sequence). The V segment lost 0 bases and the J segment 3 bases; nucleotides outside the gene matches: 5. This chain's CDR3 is CASSLAGGQVYEQYF. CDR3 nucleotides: TGTGCCAGCAGCTTGGCCGGGGGACAGGTCTACGAGCAGTACTTC.

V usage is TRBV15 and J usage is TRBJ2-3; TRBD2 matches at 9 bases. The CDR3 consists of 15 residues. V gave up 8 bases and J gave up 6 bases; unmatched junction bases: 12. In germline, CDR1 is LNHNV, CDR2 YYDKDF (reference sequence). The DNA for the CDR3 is TGTGCCACCCGGAGTTTAGCGGGGGACTGGGATACGCAGTATTTT. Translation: CATRSLAGDWDTQYF.

The CDR3 is CASSQEGLGEKLFF. DNA for the CDR3: TGCGCCAGCAGCCAAGAGGGACTGGGGGAAAAACTGTTTTTT. The chain combines TRBV4-1 with TRBJ1-4; maybe TRBD1 (5 bases). V was pared by 0 bases and J by 8 bases, with 10 bases between. The CDR3 is 14 amino acids. CDR1 is MGHRA and CDR2 is YSYEKL in the germline V gene.

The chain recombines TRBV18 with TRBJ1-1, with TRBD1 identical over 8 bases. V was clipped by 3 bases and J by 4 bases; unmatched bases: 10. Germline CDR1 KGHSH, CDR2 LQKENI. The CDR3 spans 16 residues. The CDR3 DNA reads TGTGCCAGCTCACCCCTCGCAGGGGGCTTCGGCACTGAAGCTTTCTTT. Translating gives CASSPLAGGFGTEAFF.

CDR3 loop: CASSPRQGNTEAFF. The CDR3 region has the DNA TGTGCCAGCAGCCCTAGACAGGGGAACACTGAAGCTTTCTTT. The chain uses TRBV2 and TRBJ1-1; 7 bases are a match to TRBD1. Germline loops: CDR1 SNHLY, CDR2 FYNNEI. The CDR3 is 14 residues long. The V and J ends lost 6 bases and 1 base, in that order; junction bases with no gene match: 5.

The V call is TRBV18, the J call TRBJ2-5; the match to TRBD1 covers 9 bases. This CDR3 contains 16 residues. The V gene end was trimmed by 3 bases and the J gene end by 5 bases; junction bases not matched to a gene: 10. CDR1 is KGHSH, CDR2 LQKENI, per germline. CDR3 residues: CASSPRLGQGMETQYF. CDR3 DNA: TGTGCCAGCTCACCTCGGCTGGGACAGGGAATGGAGACCCAGTACTTC.

CDR3 in amino acids: CASSPRTEPEGYTF. CDR3 DNA sequence: TGTGCCAGCTCACCACGAACGGAGCCCGAGGGCTACACCTTC. The gene calls are TRBV18 and TRBJ1-2; D is undetermined. The germline gives CDR1 KGHSH, CDR2 LQKENI. The CDR3 sequence is 14 residues long. V was pared by 1 base and J by 8 bases, with 14 bases between.

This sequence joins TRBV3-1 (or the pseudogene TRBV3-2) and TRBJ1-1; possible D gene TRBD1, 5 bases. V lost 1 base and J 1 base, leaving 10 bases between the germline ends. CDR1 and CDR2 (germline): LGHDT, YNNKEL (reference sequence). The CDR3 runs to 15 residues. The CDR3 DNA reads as TGTGCCAGCAGCCAAGCGGGACTCGCGAACACTGAAGCTTTCTTT. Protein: CASSQAGLANTEAFF.

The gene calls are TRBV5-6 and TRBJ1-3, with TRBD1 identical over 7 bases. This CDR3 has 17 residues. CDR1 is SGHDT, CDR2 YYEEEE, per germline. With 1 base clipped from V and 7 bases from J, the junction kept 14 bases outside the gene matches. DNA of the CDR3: TGTGCCAGCAGCTTGTCGCCTCCGGACAGGCTGCTGAACACCATATATTTT. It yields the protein CASSLSPPDRLLNTIYF. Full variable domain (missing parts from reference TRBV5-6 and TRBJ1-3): DAGVTQSPTHLIKTRGQQVTLRCSPKSGHDTVSWYQQALGQGPQFIFQYYEEEERQRGNFPDRFSGHQFPNYSSELNVNALLLGDSALYLCASSLSPPDRLLNTIYFGEGSWLTVV.

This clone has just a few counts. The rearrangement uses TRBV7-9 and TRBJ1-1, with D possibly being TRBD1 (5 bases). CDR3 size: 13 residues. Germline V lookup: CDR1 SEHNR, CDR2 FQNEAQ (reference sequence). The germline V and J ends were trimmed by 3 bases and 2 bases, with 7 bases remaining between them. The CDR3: CASSLTANTEAFF. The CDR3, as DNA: TGTGCCAGCAGCTTGACAGCCAACACTGAAGCTTTCTTT.

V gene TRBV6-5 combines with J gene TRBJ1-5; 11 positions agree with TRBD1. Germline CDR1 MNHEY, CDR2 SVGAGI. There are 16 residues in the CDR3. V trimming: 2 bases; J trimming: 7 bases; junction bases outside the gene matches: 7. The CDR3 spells CASSYTGTGGGQPQHF. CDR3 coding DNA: TGTGCCAGCAGTTACACAGGGACAGGGGGAGGACAGCCCCAGCATTTT.

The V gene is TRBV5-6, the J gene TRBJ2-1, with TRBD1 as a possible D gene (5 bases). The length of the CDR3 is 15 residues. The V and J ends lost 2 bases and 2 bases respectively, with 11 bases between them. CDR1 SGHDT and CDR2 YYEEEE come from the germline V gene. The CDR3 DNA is TGTGCCAGCAGCTTATGGACATACCCCTACAATGAGCAGTTCTTC. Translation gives CASSLWTYPYNEQFF. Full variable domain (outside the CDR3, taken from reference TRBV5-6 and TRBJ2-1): DAGVTQSPTHLIKTRGQQVTLRCSPKSGHDTVSWYQQALGQGPQFIFQYYEEEERQRGNFPDRFSGHQFPNYSSELNVNALLLGDSALYLCASSLWTYPYNEQFFGPGTRLTVL.

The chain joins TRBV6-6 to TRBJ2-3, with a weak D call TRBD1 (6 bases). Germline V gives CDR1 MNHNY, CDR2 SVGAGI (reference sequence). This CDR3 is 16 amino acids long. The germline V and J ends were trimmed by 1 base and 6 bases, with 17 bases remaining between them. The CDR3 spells CASSYLGAARGDTQYF. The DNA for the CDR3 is TGTGCCAGCAGTTACTTAGGCGCGGCTAGGGGGGATACGCAGTATTTT.

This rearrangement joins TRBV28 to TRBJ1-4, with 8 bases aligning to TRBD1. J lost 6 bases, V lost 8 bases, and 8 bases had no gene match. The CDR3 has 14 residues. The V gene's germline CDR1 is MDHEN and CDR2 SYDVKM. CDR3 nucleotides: TGTGCCAGCGGCACGACAGGGGAATATGAAAAACTGTTTTTT. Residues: CASGTTGEYEKLFF. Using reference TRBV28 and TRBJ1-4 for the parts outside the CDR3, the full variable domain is DVKVTQSSRYLVKRTGEKVFLECVQDMDHENMFWYRQDPGLGLRLIYFSYDVKMKEKGDIPEGYSVSREKKERFSLILESASTNQTSMYLCASGTTGEYEKLFFGSGTQLSVL.

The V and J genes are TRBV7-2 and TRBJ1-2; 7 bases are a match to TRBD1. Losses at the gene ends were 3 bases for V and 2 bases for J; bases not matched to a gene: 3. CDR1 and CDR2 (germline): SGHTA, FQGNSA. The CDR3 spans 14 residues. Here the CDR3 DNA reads TGTGCCAGCAGCTTCCAGGGGGAGAACTATGGCTACACCTTC. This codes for CASSFQGENYGYTF.

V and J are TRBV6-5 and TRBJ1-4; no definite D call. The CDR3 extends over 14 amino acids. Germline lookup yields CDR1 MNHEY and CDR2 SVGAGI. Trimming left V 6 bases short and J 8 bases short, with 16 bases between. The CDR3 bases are TGTGCCAGCAGGCCCGCGGCGCGGAGGGAAAAACTGTTTTTT. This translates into CASRPAARREKLFF.